The 22 T cell receptor beta chains below all came from one sample that was sequenced in a study of OX40 agonist ivuxolimab in advanced cancers. TCRdb keeps only in-frame clones here, not all; method: immunoSEQ multiplex PCR. In the table there are tens of thousands of clones, 85% to 90% of which are singletons. The sample in question was CD4+ or CD8+ T cells sorted from blood, obtained in a trial of the OX40 agonist ivuxolimab. The receptor set was obtained from an adult with an advanced solid tumor such as melanoma, head and neck, liver or kidney cancer.

The genes are TRBV10-3 and TRBJ2-3; TRBD2 matches 8 bases. Unmatched junction bases numbered 17, after V lost 11 bases and J lost 4 bases. The V gene's germline CDR1 is ENHRY and CDR2 SYGVKD. The CDR3 loop spans 16 amino acids. The CDR3 nucleotides are TGTGCCGTCCACAGACCGGGACTAGGAGGACCAGATACGCAGTATTTT. It codes for CAVHRPGLGGPDTQYF.

This chain links TRBV7-2 with TRBJ2-5; 14 nucleotides line up with TRBD2. This CDR3 spans 18 amino acids. The germline gives CDR1 SGHTA, CDR2 FQGNSA. V shed 4 bases, J shed 0 bases, and the junction held 7 bases outside the gene matches. The CDR3 loop is CASSSGLAGGGDQETQYF. CDR3 nucleotides: TGTGCCAGCAGCTCAGGACTAGCGGGGGGCGGAGACCAAGAGACCCAGTACTTC.

This chain links TRBV2 with TRBJ2-7, with D maybe TRBD2 (6 bases). This CDR3 region has 14 residues. Per the germline V gene, CDR1 is SNHLY and CDR2 is FYNNEI. V was pared by 7 bases and J by 0 bases, with 13 bases between. The CDR3 sequence: CASIRDLSSYEQYF. Written as DNA, the CDR3 is TGTGCCAGCATCCGGGACTTGAGCTCCTACGAGCAGTACTTC. Supplemented by reference TRBV2 and TRBJ2-7, the full variable domain reads EPEVTQTPSHQVTQMGQEVILRCVPISNHLYFYWYRQILGQKVEFLVSFYNNEISEKSEIFDDQFSVERPDGSNFTLKIRSTKLEDSAMYFCASIRDLSSYEQYFGPGTRLTVT.

The chain is built from TRBV28 and TRBJ1-2; TRBD1 agrees at 7 bases. The germline V gene has CDR1 MDHEN and CDR2 SYDVKM. The CDR3 has 13 amino acids. Losses at the gene ends were 7 bases for V and 4 bases for J; bases not matched to a gene: 6. The CDR3 DNA is TGTGCCAGCACCCTGGGACAGTCCTATGGCTACACCTTC. This sequence encodes CASTLGQSYGYTF.

V gene TRBV6-5 combines with J gene TRBJ1-6; no definite D call. CDR1 and CDR2 (germline): MNHEY, SVGAGI. The CDR3 has 14 residues. Trimming took 10 bases from V and 7 from J, leaving 17 bases between them. As DNA, the CDR3 is TGTGCCACCGCCCTGCGGTCTTTAAATTCACCCCTCCACTTT. This codes for CATALRSLNSPLHF.

The V gene is TRBV5-1, the J gene TRBJ1-6; D is uncertain. Trimming cost V 5 bases and J 3 bases, with 9 bases left between them. This CDR3 is 14 amino acids long. Looked up from germline, CDR1 is SGHRS and CDR2 is YFSETQ. CDR3 loop: CASRETYYNSPLHF. The DNA of the CDR3 is TGCGCCAGCAGGGAAACTTACTATAATTCACCCCTCCACTTT.

The rearrangement uses TRBV14 and TRBJ1-2, with TRBD1 identical over 8 bases. The CDR3 runs 15 residues. V shed 6 bases and J 6 bases; nucleotides not matched to a gene: 12. Germline lookup yields CDR1 SGHDN and CDR2 FVKESK. CDR3 protein: CASRASTGGGHGYTF. The CDR3 nucleotides are TGTGCCAGCAGAGCAAGCACAGGGGGGGGCCATGGCTACACCTTC.

The chain employs TRBV2 and TRBJ2-4; D is undetermined. The germline V and J ends were trimmed by 2 bases and 3 bases, with 8 bases remaining between them. The CDR3 extends over 14 amino acids. Germline V gene lookup returns CDR1 SNHLY and CDR2 FYNNEI. The CDR3 nucleotides are TGTGCCAGCAGTGAACAGGCTTACAAAAACATTCAGTACTTC. Protein product: CASSEQAYKNIQYF.

The chain links TRBV18 to TRBJ2-1; TRBD2 matches at 8 bases. Trimming took 2 bases from V and 5 from J; bases not matched to a gene: 8. Germline V gene lookup returns CDR1 KGHSH and CDR2 LQKENI. The CDR3 runs to 16 residues. Here the CDR3 DNA reads TGTGCCAGCTCACCAAACTCGCGGGAGGTTAACAATGAGCAGTTCTTC. This codes for CASSPNSREVNNEQFF.

This clone was seen a few times. V and J are TRBV5-1 and TRBJ2-7; the D gene is possibly TRBD1 (5 bases). This CDR3 comprises 13 residues. CDR1 SGHRS and CDR2 YFSETQ come from the germline V gene. Trimming removed 0 bases from V and 7 bases from J, with 11 bases in between. DNA for the CDR3: TGCGCCAGCAGCTTGGGACAGTCGAGAGAGCAGTACTTC. This codes for CASSLGQSREQYF.

Here the CDR3 DNA reads TGTGCCAGCAGCCCCAGGGGACCCTACGAGCAGTACTTC. It is translated as CASSPRGPYEQYF. V is TRBV5-5 and J is TRBJ2-7; weak D call: TRBD1 (6 bases). Trimming removed 4 bases from V and 2 bases from J, with 10 bases in between. Germline V gene sequence: CDR1 SGHKS, CDR2 YYEKEE (reference sequence). The CDR3 runs to 13 residues. The variable domain in full, with the rest retrieved from reference TRBV5-5 and TRBJ2-7, is DAGVTQSPTHLIKTRGQQVTLRCSPISGHKSVSWYQQVLGQGPQFIFQYYEKEERGRGNFPDRFSARQFPNYSSELNVNALLLGDSALYLCASSPRGPYEQYFGPGTRLTVT.

This chain connects TRBV27 to TRBJ2-1; no reliable D call. The CDR3 is made up of 13 amino acids. The V gene's germline CDR1 is MNHEY and CDR2 SMNVEV (reference sequence). V was clipped by 4 bases and J by 10 bases, with 14 bases between them. The CDR3 region is CASSWQQGWEQFF. CDR3 DNA sequence: TGTGCCAGCAGTTGGCAGCAAGGGTGGGAGCAGTTCTTC.

This clone was seen a single time. Other nucleotide sequences in the sample specify the same CDR3. CDR3 nucleotide sequence: TGTGCCAGCAGCTTAGGGGGTGGGAGCCGTGTCGAGCAGTACTTC. This gives the protein CASSLGGGSRVEQYF. The rearrangement uses TRBV11-3 and TRBJ2-7; possibly TRBD2 for D (5 bases). V lost 1 base and J lost 6, with 16 bases in between. CDR1 is SGHNT, CDR2 YENEEA, per germline. CDR3 length: 15 residues.

V and J are TRBV10-3 and TRBJ1-2; D remains ambiguous. Germline V lookup: CDR1 ENHRY, CDR2 SYGVKD. Trimming removed 3 bases at V and 7 bases at J, with 15 bases between. This CDR3 has 14 amino acids. CDR3 region: CAISDAGVISGYTF. In nucleotides, the CDR3 is TGTGCCATCAGTGACGCCGGGGTTATCTCTGGCTACACCTTC.

J is TRBJ1-3 and V is TRBV11-3; D not certain. This CDR3 has 14 amino acids. V was shortened by 4 bases and J by 0 bases, with 7 bases between the two germline ends. Germline loops: CDR1 SGHNT, CDR2 YENEEA. The CDR3 spells CASSYPGSGNTIYF. CDR3 in DNA: TGTGCCAGCAGCTACCCCGGCTCTGGAAACACCATATATTTT.

As DNA, the CDR3 is TGTGCCAGCAGTACAGGGGCGCTCATGAACACTGAAGCTTTCTTT. Its translation: CASSTGALMNTEAFF. The J gene is TRBJ1-1, the V gene TRBV28; 7 bases agree with TRBD1. The CDR3 consists of 15 residues. Germline CDR1 and CDR2: MDHEN and SYDVKM. V dropped 5 bases and J dropped 0; count of bases not matched to a gene: 6.

The chain is built from TRBV11-1 and TRBJ2-1; perhaps D is TRBD1 or TRBD2 (6 bases each). The CDR3 length is 17 residues. Germline V gene sequence: CDR1 SGHAT, CDR2 FQDESV (reference sequence). The V gene lost 4 bases and the J gene lost 1 base, with 17 bases spanning the gap. CDR3 coding DNA: TGTGCCAGCAGCTCAATGGGTTCGGGGGCATCCTACAATGAGCAGTTCTTC. Amino acids: CASSSMGSGASYNEQFF.

This clone has just one count. At one end, the junction sequence differs from germline, possibly due to a read error. The chain employs TRBV7-2 and TRBJ2-2; D is unresolved. The CDR3 is made up of 17 amino acids. Germline CDR1 SGHTA, CDR2 FQGNSA. CDR3 amino acids: CARSRVLQILGAGELFF. CDR3 nucleotides: TGTGCCCGCAGCCGCGTTTTACAGATTTTAGGCGCCGGGGAGCTGTTTTTT.

The V gene is TRBV10-2, the J gene TRBJ2-3; 12 bases match TRBD2. This CDR3 spans 14 amino acids. The germline V gene encodes CDR1 WSHSY and CDR2 SAAADI. Germline trimming cut 7 bases from V and 4 bases from J; bases unmatched to any gene: 3. CDR3 residues: CASTLAGGPDTQYF. DNA for the CDR3: TGCGCCAGCACACTAGCGGGAGGCCCAGATACGCAGTATTTT.

V and J are TRBV10-3 and TRBJ2-2; D is perhaps TRBD1 (6 bases). Germline V CDR1 and CDR2: ENHRY, SYGVKD. This CDR3 has 17 residues. V lost 6 bases and J lost 0, with 17 bases in between. As DNA, the CDR3 is TGTGCCATCAGAGGGACCGTGGGGACAACGAACACCGGGGAGCTGTTTTTT. Translating it yields CAIRGTVGTTNTGELFF.

The chain carries TRBV20-1 and TRBJ2-7, with no clear D. V was pared by 0 bases and J by 5 bases, with 5 bases between. CDR1 is DFQATT and CDR2 is SNEGSKA in the germline V gene (reference sequence). This CDR3 is 11 amino acids long. CDR3 residues: CSARDGHEQYF. The DNA of the CDR3 is TGCAGTGCTAGAGATGGGCACGAGCAGTACTTC.

This clone was detected only a few times. The chain links TRBV7-9 to TRBJ1-5; no definite D call. Germline CDR1 and CDR2: SEHNR and FQNEAQ (reference sequence). V was trimmed by 4 bases and J by 0 bases, leaving 10 bases between them. The CDR3 is made up of 15 amino acids. The CDR3 bases are TGTGCCAGCAGCTCGACCGCGTATAGCAATCAGCCCCAGCATTTT. It specifies CASSSTAYSNQPQHF.